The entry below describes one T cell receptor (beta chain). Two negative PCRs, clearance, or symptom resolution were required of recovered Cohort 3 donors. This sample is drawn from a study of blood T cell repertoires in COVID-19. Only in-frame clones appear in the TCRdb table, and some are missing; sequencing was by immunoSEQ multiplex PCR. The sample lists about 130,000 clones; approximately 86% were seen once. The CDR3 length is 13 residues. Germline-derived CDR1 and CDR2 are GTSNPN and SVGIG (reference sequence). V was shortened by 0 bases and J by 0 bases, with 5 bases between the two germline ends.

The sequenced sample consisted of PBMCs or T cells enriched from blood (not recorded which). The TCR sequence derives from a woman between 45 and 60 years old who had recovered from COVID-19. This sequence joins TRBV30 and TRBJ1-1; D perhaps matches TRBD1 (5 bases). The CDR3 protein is CAWSVQVNTEAFF. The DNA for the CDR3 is TGTGCCTGGAGTGTACAGGTGAACACTGAAGCTTTCTTT. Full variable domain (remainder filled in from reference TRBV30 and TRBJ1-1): SQTIHQWPATLVQPVGSPLSLECTVEGTSNPNLYWYRQAAGRGLQLLFYSVGIGQISSEVPQNLSASRPQDRQFILSSKKLLLSDSGFYLCAWSVQVNTEAFFGQGTRLTVV.